This is a list of T cell receptor beta chains from one sample in a study of blood T cell repertoires in COVID-19. Assay used: immunoSEQ multiplex PCR; TCRdb lists only in-frame clones, some missing. The sample has over 40,000 clones; around 92% are singletons. The sequencing sample was made of peripheral blood. The receptors here all came from a human donor in a cohort sampled during active COVID-19. The CDR3 runs from the conserved cysteine through the conserved F or W. D genes are given only for firm matches. Clone size appears in some rows only: once, few, many, or a class for an expanded clone.

TRBD1,TRBJ1-5,-,TRBV27,17,CASSLGFGQGRGQPQHF,TGTGCCAGCAGTTTAGGGTTCGGACAGGGAAGGGGGCAGCCCCAGCATTTT
TRBD2,TRBJ2-2,-,TRBV5-1,16,CASSLSGRVNTGELFF,TGCGCCAGCAGCCTTAGCGGGAGAGTCAACACCGGGGAGCTGTTTTTT
-,TRBJ2-1,few,TRBV7-8,15,CASSLAGETYNEQFF,TGTGCCAGCAGCTTAGCGGGAGAAACCTACAATGAGCAGTTCTTC
TRBD2,TRBJ2-3,-,TRBV5-6,19,CASSGRFASGGPSTDTQYF,TGTGCCAGCAGCGGGAGGTTCGCTAGCGGGGGCCCCAGCACAGATACGCAGTATTTT
TRBD1,TRBJ1-1,-,TRBV27,15,CASSFGNRGGTEAFF,TGTGCCAGCAGTTTCGGAAACAGGGGTGGTACTGAAGCTTTCTTT
-,TRBJ2-7,-,TRBV30,17,CAWSIKAGIFPLYEQYF,TGTGCCTGGAGTATTAAAGCCGGGATTTTCCCCCTCTACGAGCAGTACTTC
TRBD2,TRBJ2-7,-,TRBV30,15,CAWSHSGGGLYEQYF,TGTGCCTGGAGTCATAGCGGGGGGGGGCTTTACGAGCAGTACTTC
TRBD1,TRBJ2-7,-,TRBV24-1,15,CATSGRDRGRDEQYF,TGTGCCACCAGCGGCCGGGACAGGGGCCGGGACGAGCAGTACTTC
-,TRBJ1-1,-,TRBV19,15,CASSIKPNKNTEAFF,TGTGCCAGTAGTATAAAACCGAACAAGAACACTGAAGCTTTCTTT
-,TRBJ1-6,-,TRBV19,18,CASRKGQWRRFGNSPLHF,TGTGCCAGTAGAAAAGGACAGTGGCGGCGGTTCGGGAATTCACCCCTCCACTTT
-,TRBJ1-6,once,TRBV5-4,14,CASSLAGNHSPLHF,TGTGCCAGCAGCTTAGCGGGAAACCATTCACCCCTCCACTTT
TRBD2,TRBJ2-1,medium-sized,TRBV9,16,CASSVGLAGAYNEQFF,TGTGCCAGCAGCGTAGGACTAGCGGGGGCCTACAATGAGCAGTTCTTC
TRBD1,TRBJ2-7,few,TRBV11-2,13,CASSQGQGGEQYF,TGTGCCAGCAGCCAGGGACAGGGTGGCGAGCAGTACTTC
TRBD2,TRBJ2-1,-,TRBV7-6,16,CASSLRREPRADEQFF,TGTGCCAGCAGTTTAAGGCGGGAGCCCAGGGCGGATGAGCAGTTCTTC
-,TRBJ2-3,once,TRBV4-1,18,CASSQGRARGPTADTQYF,TGCGCCAGCAGCCAAGGGAGAGCGCGGGGGCCTACCGCAGATACGCAGTATTTT
-,TRBJ2-3,-,TRBV5-4,14,CASSRPGGSDTQYF,TGTGCCAGCAGCCGCCCTGGGGGGTCAGATACGCAGTATTTT
TRBD2,TRBJ2-1,-,TRBV29-1,14,CSVDQAGGLNEQFF,TGCAGCGTTGATCAAGCGGGAGGTCTCAATGAGCAGTTCTTC
-,TRBJ2-1,-,TRBV12-3/TRBV12-4,12,CASTPRRNEQFF,TGTGCCAGCACCCCCCGCAGGAATGAGCAGTTCTTC
-,TRBJ2-3,-,TRBV9,13,CASSLGGTDTQYF,TGTGCCAGCAGCCTCGGTGGCACAGATACGCAGTATTTT
TRBD1,TRBJ2-7,-,TRBV27,16,CASTGQGVGSTYEQYF,TGTGCCAGCACGGGACAGGGGGTCGGGAGTACCTACGAGCAGTACTTC
TRBD2,TRBJ2-3,-,TRBV5-4,16,CASSLRLAGGGDTQYF,TGTGCCAGCAGCTTAAGACTAGCGGGAGGTGGAGATACGCAGTATTTT
-,TRBJ1-1,-,TRBV28,15,CASSPLRGGDTEAFF,TGTGCCAGCAGTCCCCTCAGGGGCGGCGACACTGAAGCTTTCTTT
TRBD2,TRBJ2-3,-,TRBV30,13,CAWSRGVGDTQYF,TGTGCCTGGAGTCGGGGGGTTGGAGATACGCAGTATTTT
TRBD1,TRBJ2-7,-,TRBV24-1,18,CATSDPGYRGPFSYEQYF,TGTGCCACCAGTGATCCTGGGTACAGGGGGCCGTTCTCCTACGAGCAGTACTTC
-,TRBJ1-1,-,TRBV3-1/TRBV3-2,17,CASSQDRDTQNYTEAFF,TGTGCCAGCAGCCAAGACCGGGACACTCAGAACTACACTGAAGCTTTCTTT
TRBD1,TRBJ1-4,-,TRBV12-3/TRBV12-4,13,CASQTGTFEKLFF,TGTGCCAGTCAGACAGGGACATTTGAAAAACTGTTTTTT
-,TRBJ2-3,-,TRBV5-4,15,CASSPAGTSTDTQYF,TGTGCCAGCAGCCCGGCGGGCACTAGCACAGATACGCAGTATTTT
TRBD1,TRBJ2-7,-,TRBV7-2,13,CASSADRVAEQYF,TGTGCCAGCAGCGCCGACAGGGTTGCCGAGCAGTACTTC
-,TRBJ1-2,-,TRBV6-2/TRBV6-3,13,CASSYQGPYGYTF,TGTGCCAGCAGTTACCAGGGGCCCTATGGCTACACCTTC
-,TRBJ2-7,-,TRBV5-1,17,CASSVGPGLAANYEQYF,-
TRBD2,TRBJ2-3,-,TRBV10-3,17,CAISEGGRTSGRDTQYF,TGTGCCATCAGTGAGGGAGGAAGGACTAGCGGGAGGGATACGCAGTATTTT
TRBD1,TRBJ1-5,-,TRBV10-3,15,CAISPTGGSGQPQHF,TGTGCCATCAGTCCGACAGGGGGCTCGGGGCAGCCCCAGCATTTT
TRBD2,TRBJ2-7,-,TRBV5-5,15,CASSLGLAVPYEQYF,TGTGCCAGCAGCCTCGGACTAGCGGTCCCCTACGAGCAGTACTTC
TRBD1,TRBJ2-1,-,TRBV7-2,13,CASSFGTGVEQFF,TGTGCCAGCAGCTTCGGGACAGGGGTTGAGCAGTTCTTC
TRBD1,TRBJ2-7,-,TRBV28,14,CASRGQGSSNEQYF,TGTGCCAGTCGGGGACAGGGAAGTTCCAACGAGCAGTACTTC
-,TRBJ1-1,-,TRBV7-9,14,CASSLAPQNTEAFF,TGTGCCAGCAGCTTAGCGCCACAGAACACTGAAGCTTTCTTT
-,TRBJ1-2,once,TRBV27,13,CASSFAGSYGYTF,TGTGCCAGCAGTTTTGCGGGGTCTTATGGCTACACCTTC
TRBD2,TRBJ2-3,-,TRBV10-3,13,CASQRDPTDTQYF,TGTGCCTCGCAGCGGGACCCCACAGATACGCAGTATTTT
TRBD2,TRBJ2-1,-,TRBV3-1/TRBV3-2,17,CASSQDLGGTSGGSQFF,TGTGCCAGCAGCCAAGATTTGGGCGGGACTAGCGGGGGGTCGCAGTTCTTC
-,TRBJ2-1,-,TRBV5-4,13,CASSRTGNNEQFF,TGTGCCAGCAGCCGCACAGGGAACAATGAGCAGTTCTTC
-,TRBJ1-4,-,TRBV19,15,CASSTLFATNEKLFF,TGTGCCAGTAGTACCCTTTTTGCAACTAATGAAAAACTGTTTTTT
TRBD2,TRBJ2-3,-,TRBV7-6,17,CASTTWERGGGIDTQYF,TGTGCCAGCACCACTTGGGAGCGGGGGGGCGGAATAGATACGCAGTATTTT
TRBD1,TRBJ2-3,-,TRBV27,17,CASSSPAGQGRTDTQYF,TGTGCCAGCAGTTCCCCCGCCGGACAGGGGAGGACAGATACGCAGTATTTT
TRBD1,TRBJ1-4,-,TRBV2,18,CASRPGTGLTRQDEKLFF,TGTGCCAGCAGGCCGGGGACAGGGCTTACCCGTCAAGACGAAAAACTGTTTTTT
TRBD1,TRBJ1-1,once,TRBV6-8,16,CASSVPGTGANTEAFF,TGTGCCAGCAGTGTGCCCGGGACAGGGGCGAACACTGAAGCTTTCTTT